This TCR beta chain came from a study of blood T cell repertoires in COVID-19. Germline CDR1 reads KGHDR; CDR2 reads SFDVKD. This CDR3 is built from 13 residues. V lost 7 bases, J lost 9 bases, and 15 bases lay in between. The method was immunoSEQ multiplex PCR; TCRdb's version includes in-frame clones alone and lacks a portion of them. The sample holds approximately 320,000 clones, 85% seen once. This TCR derives from a human donor in a cohort sampled during active COVID-19. This chain uses TRBV24-1 with TRBJ2-1; D unclear. The sequenced sample consisted of peripheral blood. CDR3 nucleotides: TGTGCCACCAGAGACTCACCCGGTGGTGAGCAGTTCTTC. Translated, it gives CATRDSPGGEQFF.